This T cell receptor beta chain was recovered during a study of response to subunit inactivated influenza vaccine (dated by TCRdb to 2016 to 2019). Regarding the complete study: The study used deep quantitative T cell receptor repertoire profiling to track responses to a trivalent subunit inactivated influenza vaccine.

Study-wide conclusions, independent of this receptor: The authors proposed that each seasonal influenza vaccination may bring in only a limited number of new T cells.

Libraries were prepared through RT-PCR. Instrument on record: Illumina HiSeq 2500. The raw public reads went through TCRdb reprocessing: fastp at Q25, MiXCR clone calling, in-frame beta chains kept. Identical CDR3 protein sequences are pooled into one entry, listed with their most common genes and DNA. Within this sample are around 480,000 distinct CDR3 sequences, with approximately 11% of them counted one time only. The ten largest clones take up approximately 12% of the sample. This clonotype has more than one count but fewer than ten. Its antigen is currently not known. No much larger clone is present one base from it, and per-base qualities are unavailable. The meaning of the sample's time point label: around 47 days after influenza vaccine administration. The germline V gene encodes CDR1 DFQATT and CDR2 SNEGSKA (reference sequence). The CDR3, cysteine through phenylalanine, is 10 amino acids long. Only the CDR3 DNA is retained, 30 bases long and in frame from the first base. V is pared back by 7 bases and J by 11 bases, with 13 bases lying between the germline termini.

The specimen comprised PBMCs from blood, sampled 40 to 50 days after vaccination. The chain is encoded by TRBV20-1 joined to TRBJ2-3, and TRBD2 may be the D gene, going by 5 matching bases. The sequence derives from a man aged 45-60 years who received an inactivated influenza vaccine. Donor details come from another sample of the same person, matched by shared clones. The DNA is TGCAGTGGACTCCGGGAACTGCAGTATTTT. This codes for CSGLRELQYF.